This T cell receptor (beta chain) emerged from a study of T cell responses to AZD1222 COVID-19 vaccine. The CDR3 sequence is 14 residues long. V gave up 6 bases and J gave up 6 bases; unmatched junction bases: 6. Germline loops: CDR1 MNHNY, CDR2 SVGAGI (reference sequence). The table came from immunoSEQ multiplex PCR; TCRdb's copy has only in-frame clones and leaves some out. This sample carries around 150,000 clones, more than 85% of them seen once, and the ten largest clones take about 3.8%. This receptor was identified in an adult who received the AZD1222 COVID-19 vaccine. Sequenced material: peripheral blood, taken 28 days after the second AZD1222 dose. The gene calls are TRBV6-6 and TRBJ1-3, with 9 bases matching TRBD1. CDR3 loop: CASRQTGGENTIYF. CDR3 bases: TGTGCCAGCAGACAAACAGGGGGCGAAAACACCATATATTTT.